Below are 14 T cell receptor beta chains sequenced from a single sample in a study of T cells expressing NK-cell markers. TCRdb re-called the 5' RACE reads and shows each CDR3 protein once, DNA omitted. The sample totals roughly 390,000 distinct CDR3 sequences. The specimen sequenced was blood T cells: a sorted CD56 or NKG2C T cell subset, CD4+ or CD8+ T cells, or bulk PBMC T cells (not recorded which). Receptor source: a woman between 50 and 59 years old in good health.

This rearrangement joins TRBV10-3 to TRBJ1-5; lacking DNA, the TRBD1 call made by TCRdb goes unchecked. The CDR3 runs to 12 residues. Germline-derived CDR1 and CDR2 are ENHRY and SYGVKD. This CDR3 is CAISSGSQPQHF.

The chain uses TRBV20-1 and TRBJ2-1; TCRdb reports TRBD2, a call that lacks DNA to check it against. CDR1 and CDR2 from the germline V gene are DFQATT and SNEGSKA (reference sequence). This CDR3 spans 19 amino acids. The CDR3 protein is CSASERTSGTPDSYNEQFF.

This chain uses TRBV4-1 with TRBJ2-2. The CDR3 runs 14 residues. CDR1 is MGHRA, CDR2 YSYEKL, per germline. This CDR3 reads CASGLGTDTGELFF.

This chain connects TRBV7-9 to TRBJ2-5; TCRdb picks TRBD2, but there is no DNA to check that call. The CDR3 covers 17 residues. From germline, CDR1 is SEHNR and CDR2 FQNEAQ (reference sequence). The CDR3: CASSSQLAGEPEETQYF.

This chain connects TRBV3-1 to TRBJ2-4; the D call from TCRdb, TRBD1, cannot be confirmed without DNA. Germline V gene sequence: CDR1 LGHDT, CDR2 YNNKEL (reference sequence). The CDR3 has 15 amino acids. The CDR3: CASSRRGEAKNIQYF.

This chain uses TRBV20-1 with TRBJ2-3; TCRdb selects TRBD2, and the lack of DNA leaves this call unchecked. The germline V gene encodes CDR1 DFQATT and CDR2 SNEGSKA (reference sequence). The CDR3 covers 13 residues. CDR3 amino acids: CSAERESTDTQYF.

The chain is built from TRBV12-5 and TRBJ2-2. The V gene's germline CDR1 is LGHNT and CDR2 FRNRAP. This CDR3 contains 14 residues. The CDR3 region is CASGLVSSTGELFF.

This rearrangement joins TRBV10-3 to TRBJ2-7. Germline CDR1 reads ENHRY; CDR2 reads SYGVKD. There are 14 residues in the CDR3. The CDR3: CAISESRGSYEQYF.

The chain is built from TRBV29-1 and TRBJ2-1; the TCRdb call, TRBD1, lacks DNA for checking. This CDR3 has 14 residues. CDR1 is SQVTM and CDR2 is ANQGSEA in the germline V gene. The CDR3 sequence: CSVVGPLGPFEQFF.

The V call is TRBV2, the J call TRBJ2-7. The germline gives CDR1 SNHLY, CDR2 FYNNEI. The CDR3 contains 13 residues. The CDR3 protein is CASSVSLNYEQYF.

The V call is TRBV6-1, the J call TRBJ2-7; as DNA is missing, the TRBD1 call by TCRdb cannot be tested. This CDR3 is built from 15 residues. Per germline, CDR1 MNHNS and CDR2 SASEGT. The CDR3 loop is CASSPGGGQGNEQYF.

The J gene is TRBJ2-5, the V gene TRBV7-9; TCRdb's D call, TRBD1, is unchecked because there is no DNA. The CDR3 has 15 residues. Germline values: CDR1 SEHNR, CDR2 FQNEAQ (reference sequence). This CDR3 reads CASSPIRGARETQYF.

V and J are TRBV5-6 and TRBJ2-5; TCRdb's D gene call, TRBD2, goes unchecked for lack of DNA. CDR1 and CDR2 (germline): SGHDT, YYEEEE. The CDR3 consists of 16 residues. The CDR3 sequence is CASSQKPGLASETQYF.

The genes are TRBV18 and TRBJ2-7; the TCRdb D gene call, TRBD2, has no DNA to confirm it. The CDR3 length is 15 residues. From germline, CDR1 is KGHSH and CDR2 LQKENI. The CDR3 is CASSHGTPNNYEQYF.